Below are 10 T cell receptor beta chains sequenced from a single sample in a study of blood T cell repertoires in COVID-19. The assay was immunoSEQ multiplex PCR, and TCRdb's table has in-frame clones only and misses some. Of under 300,000 clones listed, roughly nine tenths are singletons. Sequenced: peripheral blood. Every receptor here comes from a woman in her forties who had recovered from COVID-19.

The chain recombines TRBV9 with TRBJ1-4, with D perhaps TRBD1 (6 bases). The CDR3 spans 14 residues. V lost 3 bases to trimming and J lost 8 bases, with 14 bases between them. Germline values: CDR1 SGDLS, CDR2 YYNGEE. CDR3 bases: TGTGCCAGCAGCGACTCAGGGGTGGAAGAAAAACTGTTTTTT. Amino acids: CASSDSGVEEKLFF.

Remarks on this clone: Compared with germline, one end of the junction differs, possibly owing to a read error. The rearrangement joins TRBV7-7 to TRBJ2-5, with 8 nucleotides matching TRBD2. Germline V lookup: CDR1 SSHAT, CDR2 FNYEAQ (reference sequence). This CDR3 spans 16 amino acids. The CDR3 region is CASSRGGVPDQETQYF. The DNA of the CDR3 is TGTGCTAGCAGCCGGGGGGGGGTCCCCGACCAAGAGACCCAGTACTTC.

V is TRBV15 and J is TRBJ2-7; 8 nucleotides match TRBD1. The CDR3 is 14 residues long. The trim removed 5 bases at V and 3 bases at J, leaving 6 bases unmatched. The V gene's germline CDR1 is LNHNV and CDR2 YYDKDF (reference sequence). The CDR3 nucleotides are TGTGCCACCAGCCCAGACAGGGGTTTCTACGAGCAGTACTTC. Amino acid sequence: CATSPDRGFYEQYF.

The rearrangement joins TRBV18 to TRBJ2-4; D possibly corresponds to TRBD2 (6 bases). Germline V CDR1 and CDR2: KGHSH, LQKENI. With 2 bases removed from V and 0 bases from J, the gap between germline ends came to 11 bases. CDR3 length equals 16 residues. In nucleotides, the CDR3 is TGTGCCAGCTCACCATTTTCGGGAGCAGCCAAAAACATTCAGTACTTC. This translates into CASSPFSGAAKNIQYF.

The V and J genes are TRBV7-2 and TRBJ2-7, with TRBD2 identical over 11 bases. V trimming: 5 bases; J trimming: 4 bases; junction bases outside the gene matches: 7. CDR3 length: 15 amino acids. Germline V gives CDR1 SGHTA, CDR2 FQGNSA. CDR3: CASSVTSGSEYEQYF. The CDR3 bases are TGTGCCAGCAGCGTCACTAGCGGGAGTGAGTACGAGCAGTACTTC.

The chain combines TRBV5-1 with TRBJ2-7, with a weak D call TRBD1 (5 bases). Germline V lookup: CDR1 SGHRS, CDR2 YFSETQ. Deletions cut 3 bases from V and 3 bases from J, with 7 bases between. This CDR3 has 12 residues. CDR3 coding DNA: TGCGCCAGCAGCTCCGACAGCTACGAGCAGTACTTC. Protein sequence: CASSSDSYEQYF.

The V call is TRBV5-1, the J call TRBJ1-2; 9 nucleotides align to TRBD1. There are 15 residues in the CDR3. The J segment lost 5 bases and the V segment lost 0 bases, leaving 5 bases of the junction unmatched. Germline values: CDR1 SGHRS, CDR2 YFSETQ. CDR3 sequence: CASSLADRGVYGYTF. The CDR3 DNA reads as TGCGCCAGCAGCTTGGCCGACAGGGGGGTTTATGGCTACACCTTC.

The chain carries TRBV7-9 and TRBJ1-4; 7 bases fit TRBD1. J lost 7 bases, V lost 3 bases, and 2 bases had no gene match. CDR3 size: 13 residues. The germline gives CDR1 SEHNR, CDR2 FQNEAQ (reference sequence). This chain's CDR3 is CASSFRQGEKLFF. CDR3 coding DNA: TGTGCCAGCAGCTTCAGACAGGGTGAAAAACTGTTTTTT.

The rearrangement links TRBV28 to TRBJ2-7; the match to TRBD2 covers 12 bases. The ends lost 7 bases at V and 4 bases at J; junction bases unmatched: 2. This CDR3 contains 13 residues. The germline gives CDR1 MDHEN, CDR2 SYDVKM. DNA for the CDR3: TGTGCCAGCATAACTAGCGGGGGGTACGAGCAGTACTTC. The encoded protein is CASITSGGYEQYF.

This clone appeared a single time. The gene calls are TRBV5-1 and TRBJ2-3; 8 positions agree with TRBD2. CDR1 is SGHRS, CDR2 YFSETQ, per germline. The CDR3 loop spans 15 amino acids. Unmatched junction bases numbered 6, after V lost 6 bases and J lost 0 bases. Here the CDR3 reads CASKGLAGSTDTQYF. The DNA for the CDR3 is TGCGCCAGCAAGGGTCTAGCGGGCAGCACAGATACGCAGTATTTT.